This T cell receptor (beta chain) originates from a study of T cells after posttransplantation cyclophosphamide. Study observations and caveats: Later blood repertoires were often dominated by clones from the donor CD8+ memory compartment. TRB overlap between skin or GI tissue T cells and blood was limited.

Many counts were recorded for this clone. No antigen is known for it. The CDR3 is made up of 16 amino acids. Germline CDR1 is LNHDA and CDR2 is SQIVND (reference sequence). Deletions cut 2 bases from V and 1 base from J, with 14 bases between. Repertoires were generated with immunoSEQ multiplex PCR, while TCRdb's copy carries only in-frame clones and drops some. Observed in the sample are roughly 34,000 clones, none of them singletons. Sequenced input: PBMCs. The sequence was collected from a woman younger than 45 in good health and a related stem cell transplant donor. The rearrangement joins TRBV19 to TRBJ1-1; D gene ambiguous. CDR3 DNA sequence: TGTGCCAGTAGTATAAAGGAGGGCAGACCGAACACTGAAGCTTTCTTT. Amino acid sequence: CASSIKEGRPNTEAFF. The variable domain in full, with the rest retrieved from reference TRBV19 and TRBJ1-1, is DGGITQSPKYLFRKEGQNVTLSCEQNLNHDAMYWYRQDPGQGLRLIYYSQIVNDFQKGDIAEGYSVSREKKESFPLTVTSAQKNPTAFYLCASSIKEGRPNTEAFFGQGTRLTVV.